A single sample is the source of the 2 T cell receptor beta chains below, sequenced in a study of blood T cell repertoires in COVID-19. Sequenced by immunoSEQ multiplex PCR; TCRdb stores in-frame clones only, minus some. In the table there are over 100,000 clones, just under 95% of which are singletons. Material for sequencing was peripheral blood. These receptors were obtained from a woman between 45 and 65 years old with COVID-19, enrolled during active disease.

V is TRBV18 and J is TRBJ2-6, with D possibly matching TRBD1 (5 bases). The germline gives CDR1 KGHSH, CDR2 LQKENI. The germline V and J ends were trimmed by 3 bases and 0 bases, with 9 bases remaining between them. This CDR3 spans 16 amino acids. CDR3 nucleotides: TGTGCCAGCTCACCCCAGGGTAGCTCTGGGGCCAACGTCCTGACTTTC. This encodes CASSPQGSSGANVLTF.

This chain's CDR3 is CASMGQAQETQYF. For the CDR3, the DNA is TGTGCCAGCATGGGACAGGCCCAAGAGACCCAGTACTTC. The chain is built from TRBV28 and TRBJ2-5, with 8 bases fitting TRBD1. The trim removed 7 bases at V and 1 base at J, leaving 2 bases unmatched. The CDR3 totals 13 residues. Germline V gene sequence: CDR1 MDHEN, CDR2 SYDVKM.